A selection of T cell receptor beta chains follows, all from one sample in a study of blood T cell repertoires in COVID-19. Here immunoSEQ multiplex PCR was the method, and the copy in TCRdb shows in-frame clones only, minus some. The top ten hold under 6% of the sample, which has about 160,000 clones, roughly 85% seen once. The sequenced sample consisted of peripheral blood. The receptors stem from a woman aged 45-60 years with COVID-19, enrolled during active disease. Each CDR3 is given without its conserved first and last residue. Clone size is shown for a subset of rows, as once, few, many or a class of expanded clone.

clone_size v_call cdr3_aa
. TRBV2 ASRPTAGYTEAF
once TRBV6-5 ASSLVISEKYGYT
. TRBV7-6 ASSPIGRSSGGSGEQF
. TRBV6-5 ASSYSIYGGPHEQY
. TRBV29-1 SVEEVGSITEAF
. TRBV11-2 ASSPGATSGGDEQF
. TRBV11-1 ASSLAPGAYTDTQY
. TRBV12-3/TRBV12-4 ASSSGTAVEAF
. TRBV18 ASSPLSGGATDTQY
. TRBV4-2 ASSQDPEEDEQF
. TRBV4-1 ASSQDSGLATDTQY
. TRBV2 ASRQLSTDTQY
. TRBV5-6 ASSSRDRGWETQY
. TRBV28 ASKGGQGLPLH
few TRBV7-2 ASSRGTSGGGNSYEQY
. TRBV20-1 SAAAADTQY
. TRBV3-1/TRBV3-2 ASRLTSGGPLDTQY
. TRBV12-3/TRBV12-4 ASSSTTDTQY
. TRBV9 ASSRGLQGQVNTEAF
. TRBV7-9 ASSIRSGHTDTDTQY
. TRBV19 ASGNTDQETQY
. TRBV5-4 ASSLGGASYNEQF
. TRBV5-1 ASSLKGPSSYNEQF
. TRBV18 ASSPGAELLAKNIQY
. TRBV7-8 ASSLEQGANYGYT
. TRBV5-1 ASSLTSEATGELF
. TRBV5-4 ASAWTSRGSETQY
. TRBV4-1 ASSQLQGTYEQY
. TRBV19 ASTAGQGGYGYT
few TRBV5-5 ASSPSSGGTDTQY
. TRBV9 ASSTPPGGGEQF
. TRBV4-1 ASSQGTGGSYGYT
. TRBV5-1 ASSWREGNTEAF
. TRBV20-1 SGGAQETQY
. TRBV2 ASSDNRANTGELF
few TRBV28 ASTSGVDGYT